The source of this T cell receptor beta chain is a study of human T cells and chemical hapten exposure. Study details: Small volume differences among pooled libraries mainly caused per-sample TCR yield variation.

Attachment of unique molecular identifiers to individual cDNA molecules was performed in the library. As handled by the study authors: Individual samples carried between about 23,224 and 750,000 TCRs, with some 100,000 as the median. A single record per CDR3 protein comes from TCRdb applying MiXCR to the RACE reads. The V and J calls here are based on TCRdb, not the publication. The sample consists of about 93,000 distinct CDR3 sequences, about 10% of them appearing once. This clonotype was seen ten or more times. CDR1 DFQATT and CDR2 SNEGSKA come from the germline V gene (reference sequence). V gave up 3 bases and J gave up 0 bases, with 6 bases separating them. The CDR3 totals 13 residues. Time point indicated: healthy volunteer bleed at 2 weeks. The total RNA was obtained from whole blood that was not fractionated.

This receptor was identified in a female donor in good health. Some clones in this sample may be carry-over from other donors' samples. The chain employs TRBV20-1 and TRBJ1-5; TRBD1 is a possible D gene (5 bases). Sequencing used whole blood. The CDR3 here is CSARGGSNQPQHF. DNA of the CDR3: TGCAGTGCTAGGGGGGGTAGCAATCAGCCCCAGCATTTT.